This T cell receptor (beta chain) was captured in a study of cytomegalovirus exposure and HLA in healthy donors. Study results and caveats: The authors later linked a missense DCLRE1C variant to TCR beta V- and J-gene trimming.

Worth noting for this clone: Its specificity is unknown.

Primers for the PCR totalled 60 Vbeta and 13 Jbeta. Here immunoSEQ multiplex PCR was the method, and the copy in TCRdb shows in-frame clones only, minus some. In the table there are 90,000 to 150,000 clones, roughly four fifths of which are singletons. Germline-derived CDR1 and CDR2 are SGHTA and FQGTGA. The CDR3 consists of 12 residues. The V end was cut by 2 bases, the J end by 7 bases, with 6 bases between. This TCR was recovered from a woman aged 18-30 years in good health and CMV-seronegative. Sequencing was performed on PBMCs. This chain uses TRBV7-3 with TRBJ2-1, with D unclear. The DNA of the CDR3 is TGTGCCAGCAGCTTAGTTGAGAATGAGCAGTTCTTC. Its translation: CASSLVENEQFF.